This T cell receptor beta chain was obtained from a study of monozygotic twins with cystic fibrosis. The assay was immunoSEQ multiplex PCR, and TCRdb's table has in-frame clones only and misses some. The table shows tens of thousands of clones, with approximately 84% occurring only once. Overall study findings and caveats: Unrelated CF individuals shared fewer identical clonotypes than monozygotic CF twins. V usage most resembled the co-twin in 13 of 16 pairs.

The germline gives CDR1 SGHVS, CDR2 FQNEAQ. This CDR3 is 17 amino acids long. V was pared by 5 bases and J by 2 bases, with 9 bases of the junction left unmatched. Remarks on this clone: Antigen unknown.

Specimen: blood. This TCR derives from a girl aged 2-10 years with cystic fibrosis. The chain uses TRBV7-8 and TRBJ2-4; 10 positions agree with TRBD1. The CDR3 sequence: CASSQIPGQGPKNIQYF. In nucleotides, the CDR3 is TGTGCCAGCAGCCAGATACCGGGACAGGGGCCCAAAAACATTCAGTACTTC.